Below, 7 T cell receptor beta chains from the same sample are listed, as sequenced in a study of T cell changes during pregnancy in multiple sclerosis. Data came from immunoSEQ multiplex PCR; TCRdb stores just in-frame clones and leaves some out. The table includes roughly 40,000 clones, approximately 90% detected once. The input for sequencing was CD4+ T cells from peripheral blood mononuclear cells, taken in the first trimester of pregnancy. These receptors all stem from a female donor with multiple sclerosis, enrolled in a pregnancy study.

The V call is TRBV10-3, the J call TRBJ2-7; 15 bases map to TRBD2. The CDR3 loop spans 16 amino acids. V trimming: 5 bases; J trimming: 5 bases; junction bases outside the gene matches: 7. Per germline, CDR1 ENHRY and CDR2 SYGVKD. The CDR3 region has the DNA TGTGCCATCAGTCCTGGACTAGCGGGAGGGGTCGACGAGCAGTACTTC. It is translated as CAISPGLAGGVDEQYF.

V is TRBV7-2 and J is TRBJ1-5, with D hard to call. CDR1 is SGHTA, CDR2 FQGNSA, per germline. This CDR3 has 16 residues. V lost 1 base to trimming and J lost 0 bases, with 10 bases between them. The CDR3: CASSLVARHSNQPQHF. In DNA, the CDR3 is TGTGCCAGCAGCTTAGTGGCCAGGCATAGCAATCAGCCCCAGCATTTT.

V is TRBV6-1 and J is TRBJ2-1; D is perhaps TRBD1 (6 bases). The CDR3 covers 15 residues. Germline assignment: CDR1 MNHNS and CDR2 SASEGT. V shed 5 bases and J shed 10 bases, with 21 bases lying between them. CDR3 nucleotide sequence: TGTGCCAGCAGTTTCGACAGGAACCCACAAGGGGAGCAGTTCTTC. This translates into CASSFDRNPQGEQFF.

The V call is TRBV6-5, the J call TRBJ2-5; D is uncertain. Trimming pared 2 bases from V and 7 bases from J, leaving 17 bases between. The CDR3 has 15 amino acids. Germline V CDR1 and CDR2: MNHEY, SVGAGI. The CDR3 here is CASSYDFLRSGTQYF. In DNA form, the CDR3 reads TGTGCCAGCAGTTACGACTTCCTACGGTCGGGGACCCAGTACTTC.

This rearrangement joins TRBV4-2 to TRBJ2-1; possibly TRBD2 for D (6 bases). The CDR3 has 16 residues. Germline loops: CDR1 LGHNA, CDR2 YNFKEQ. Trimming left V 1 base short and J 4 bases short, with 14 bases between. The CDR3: CASSQGQAGNYNEQFF. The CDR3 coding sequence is TGTGCCAGCAGCCAAGGCCAAGCGGGCAATTACAATGAGCAGTTCTTC.

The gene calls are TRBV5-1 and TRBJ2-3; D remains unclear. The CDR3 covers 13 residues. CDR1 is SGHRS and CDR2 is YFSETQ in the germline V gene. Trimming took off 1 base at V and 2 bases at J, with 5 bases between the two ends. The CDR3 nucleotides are TGCGCCAGCAGCTTGCCCCTCACAGATACGCAGTATTTT. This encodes CASSLPLTDTQYF.

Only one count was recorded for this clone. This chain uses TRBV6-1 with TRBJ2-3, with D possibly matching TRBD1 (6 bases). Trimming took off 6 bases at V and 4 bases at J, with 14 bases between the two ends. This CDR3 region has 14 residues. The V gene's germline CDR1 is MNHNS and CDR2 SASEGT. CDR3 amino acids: CASSDRGWSDTQYF. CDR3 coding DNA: TGTGCCAGCAGCGATAGGGGGTGGTCAGATACGCAGTATTTT.